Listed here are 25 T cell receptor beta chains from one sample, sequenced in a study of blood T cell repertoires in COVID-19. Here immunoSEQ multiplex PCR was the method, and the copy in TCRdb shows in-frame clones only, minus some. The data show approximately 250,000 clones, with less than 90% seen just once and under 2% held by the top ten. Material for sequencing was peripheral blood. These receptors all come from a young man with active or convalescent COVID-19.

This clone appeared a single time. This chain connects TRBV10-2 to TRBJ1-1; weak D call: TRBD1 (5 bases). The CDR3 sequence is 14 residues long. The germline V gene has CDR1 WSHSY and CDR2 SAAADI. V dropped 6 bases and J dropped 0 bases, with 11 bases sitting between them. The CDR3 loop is CASRAGLMNTEAFF. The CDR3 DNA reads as TGCGCCAGCAGGGCAGGGTTAATGAACACTGAAGCTTTCTTT.

The CDR3 loop is CASSQGGREQYF. The CDR3 nucleotides are TGTGCCAGCAGCCAAGGCGGGAGGGAGCAGTACTTC. V is TRBV3-1 (or the pseudogene TRBV3-2) and J is TRBJ2-7; TRBD2 aligns across 8 bases. Germline lookup yields CDR1 LGHDT and CDR2 YNNKEL (reference sequence). The CDR3 contains 12 residues. J was trimmed by 7 bases and V by 1 base; bases with no gene match: 0.

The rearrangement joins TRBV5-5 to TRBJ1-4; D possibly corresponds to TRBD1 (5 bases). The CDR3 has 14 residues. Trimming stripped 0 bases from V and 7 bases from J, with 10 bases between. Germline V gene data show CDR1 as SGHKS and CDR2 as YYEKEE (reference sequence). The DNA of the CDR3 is TGTGCCAGCAGCTTGGGGAGGGGTGGTGAAAAACTGTTTTTT. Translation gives CASSLGRGGEKLFF.

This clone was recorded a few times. CDR3 region: CASSSMDRGWETQYF. CDR3 DNA sequence: TGTGCCAGCAGCTCTATGGACAGGGGATGGGAGACCCAGTACTTC. The V and J genes are TRBV5-8 and TRBJ2-5, with 9 positions matching TRBD1. This CDR3 is built from 15 residues. Germline V CDR1 and CDR2: SGHTS, YDEGEE. V trimming: 3 bases; J trimming: 5 bases; junction bases outside the gene matches: 8.

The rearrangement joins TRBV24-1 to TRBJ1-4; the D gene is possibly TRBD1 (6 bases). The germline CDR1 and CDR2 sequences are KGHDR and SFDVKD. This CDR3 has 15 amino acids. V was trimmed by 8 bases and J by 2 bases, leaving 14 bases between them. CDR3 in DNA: TGTGCCACCATCCTCGACAGGACGACTAATGAAAAACTGTTTTTT. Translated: CATILDRTTNEKLFF.

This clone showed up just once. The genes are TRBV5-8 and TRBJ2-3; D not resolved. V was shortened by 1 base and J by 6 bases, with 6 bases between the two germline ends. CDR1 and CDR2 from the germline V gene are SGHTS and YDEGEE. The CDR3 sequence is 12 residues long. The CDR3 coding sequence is TGTGCCAGCAGCTTGTTCGCGGATACGCAGTATTTT. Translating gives CASSLFADTQYF.

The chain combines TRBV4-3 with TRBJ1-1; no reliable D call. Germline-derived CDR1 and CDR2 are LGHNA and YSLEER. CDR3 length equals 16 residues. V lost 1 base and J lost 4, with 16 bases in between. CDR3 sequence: CASSQAPRVEVTEAFF. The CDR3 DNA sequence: TGCGCCAGCAGCCAAGCTCCGAGGGTTGAGGTCACTGAAGCTTTCTTT.

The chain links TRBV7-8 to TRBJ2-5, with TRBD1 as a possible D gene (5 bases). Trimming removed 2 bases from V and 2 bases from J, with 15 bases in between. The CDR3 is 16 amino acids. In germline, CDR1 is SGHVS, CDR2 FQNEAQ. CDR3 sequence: CASSLPPIGAQETQYF. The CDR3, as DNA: TGTGCCAGCAGCTTACCCCCCATTGGGGCTCAAGAGACCCAGTACTTC.

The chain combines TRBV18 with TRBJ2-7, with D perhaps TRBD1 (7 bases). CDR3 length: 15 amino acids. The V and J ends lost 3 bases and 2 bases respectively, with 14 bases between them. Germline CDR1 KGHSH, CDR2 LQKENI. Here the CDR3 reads CASSPRQGGTYEQYF. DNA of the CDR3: TGTGCCAGCTCACCCCGACAGGGAGGCACCTACGAGCAGTACTTC.

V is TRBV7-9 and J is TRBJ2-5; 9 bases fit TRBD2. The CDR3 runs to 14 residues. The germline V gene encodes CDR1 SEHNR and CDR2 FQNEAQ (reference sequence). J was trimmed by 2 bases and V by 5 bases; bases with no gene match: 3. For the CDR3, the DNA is TGTGCCAGCAGCCCCAGCGGGGGGCAAGAGACCCAGTACTTC. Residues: CASSPSGGQETQYF.

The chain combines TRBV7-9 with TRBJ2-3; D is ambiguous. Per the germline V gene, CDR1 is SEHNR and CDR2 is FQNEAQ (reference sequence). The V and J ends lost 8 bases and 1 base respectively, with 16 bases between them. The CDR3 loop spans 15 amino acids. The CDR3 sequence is CASALGQAGTDTQYF. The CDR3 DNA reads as TGTGCCAGCGCCCTCGGTCAGGCTGGCACAGATACGCAGTATTTT.

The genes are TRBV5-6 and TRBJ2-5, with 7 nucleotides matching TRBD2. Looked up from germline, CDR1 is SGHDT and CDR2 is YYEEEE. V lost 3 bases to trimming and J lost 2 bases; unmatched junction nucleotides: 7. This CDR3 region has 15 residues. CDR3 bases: TGTGCCAGCAGCTACCCCCATAGCGGGCAAGAGACCCAGTACTTC. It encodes CASSYPHSGQETQYF. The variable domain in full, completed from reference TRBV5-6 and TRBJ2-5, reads DAGVTQSPTHLIKTRGQQVTLRCSPKSGHDTVSWYQQALGQGPQFIFQYYEEEERQRGNFPDRFSGHQFPNYSSELNVNALLLGDSALYLCASSYPHSGQETQYFGPGTRLLVL.

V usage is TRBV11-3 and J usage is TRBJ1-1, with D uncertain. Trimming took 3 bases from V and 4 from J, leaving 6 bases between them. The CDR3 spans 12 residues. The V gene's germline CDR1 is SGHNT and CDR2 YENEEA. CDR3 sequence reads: CASSFTGTEAFF. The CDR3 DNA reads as TGTGCCAGCAGCTTCACGGGCACTGAAGCTTTCTTT.

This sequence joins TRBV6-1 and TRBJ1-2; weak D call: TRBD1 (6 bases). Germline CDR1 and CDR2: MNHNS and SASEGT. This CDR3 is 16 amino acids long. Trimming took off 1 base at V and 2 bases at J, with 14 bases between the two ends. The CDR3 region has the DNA TGTGCCAGCAGTGAAGTGCTTACAGGGTTGAACTATGGCTACACCTTC. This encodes CASSEVLTGLNYGYTF.

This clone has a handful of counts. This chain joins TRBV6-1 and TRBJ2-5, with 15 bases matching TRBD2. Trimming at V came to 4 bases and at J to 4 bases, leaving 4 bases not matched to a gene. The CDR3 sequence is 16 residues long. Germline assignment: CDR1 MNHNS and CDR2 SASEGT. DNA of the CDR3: TGTGCCAGCAGTGGAGGACTAGCGGGGGGGATAGAGACCCAGTACTTC. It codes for CASSGGLAGGIETQYF.

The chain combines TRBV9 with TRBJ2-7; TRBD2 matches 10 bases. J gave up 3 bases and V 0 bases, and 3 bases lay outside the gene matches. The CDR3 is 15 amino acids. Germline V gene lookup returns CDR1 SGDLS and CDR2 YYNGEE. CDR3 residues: CASSVASGGDYEQYF. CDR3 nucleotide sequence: TGTGCCAGCAGCGTAGCCAGCGGGGGGGACTACGAGCAGTACTTC.

CDR3 nucleotides: TGTGCCGCGACTAGCGGGGGGGCCGGGGAGCTGTTTTTT. Translating gives CAATSGGAGELFF. J is TRBJ2-2 and V is TRBV10-3; TRBD2 matches 14 bases. The CDR3 extends over 13 amino acids. V dropped 11 bases and J dropped 6; count of bases not matched to a gene: 2. From germline, CDR1 is ENHRY and CDR2 SYGVKD.

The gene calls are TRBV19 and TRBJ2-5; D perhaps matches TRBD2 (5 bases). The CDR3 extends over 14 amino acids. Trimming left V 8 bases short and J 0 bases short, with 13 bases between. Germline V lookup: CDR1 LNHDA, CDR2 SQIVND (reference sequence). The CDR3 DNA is TGTGCCAGTCGGCCAGCGGCCTACCAAGAGACCCAGTACTTC. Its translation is CASRPAAYQETQYF.

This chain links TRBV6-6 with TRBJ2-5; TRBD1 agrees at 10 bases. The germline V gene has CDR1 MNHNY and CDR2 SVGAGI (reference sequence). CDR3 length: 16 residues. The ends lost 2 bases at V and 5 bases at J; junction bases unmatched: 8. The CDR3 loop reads CASSYTSGQGGETQYF. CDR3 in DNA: TGTGCCAGCAGTTACACCTCCGGACAGGGGGGCGAGACCCAGTACTTC.

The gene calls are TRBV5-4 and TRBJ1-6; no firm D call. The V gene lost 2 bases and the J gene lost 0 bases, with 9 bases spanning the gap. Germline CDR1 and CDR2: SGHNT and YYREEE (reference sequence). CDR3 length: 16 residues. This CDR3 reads CASSLSWSSYNSPLHF. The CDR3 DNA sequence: TGTGCCAGCAGCTTAAGCTGGAGCTCCTATAATTCACCCCTCCACTTT.

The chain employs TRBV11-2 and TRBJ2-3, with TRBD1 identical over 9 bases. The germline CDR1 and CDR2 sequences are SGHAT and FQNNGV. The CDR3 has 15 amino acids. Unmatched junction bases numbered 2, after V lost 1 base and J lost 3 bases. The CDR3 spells CASSLGTGVTDTQYF. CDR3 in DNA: TGTGCCAGCAGCTTAGGGACAGGGGTAACAGATACGCAGTATTTT.

Here the CDR3 DNA reads TGTGCCGGAAACCTACGGGGGGTCAGCACAGATACGCAGTATTTT. Protein sequence: CAGNLRGVSTDTQYF. The chain has TRBV30 and TRBJ2-3; 7 nucleotides align to TRBD2. Per germline, CDR1 GTSNPN and CDR2 SVGIG (reference sequence). This CDR3 contains 15 residues. The junction had 11 bases not matched to a gene; V was cut back by 8 bases and J by 0 bases.

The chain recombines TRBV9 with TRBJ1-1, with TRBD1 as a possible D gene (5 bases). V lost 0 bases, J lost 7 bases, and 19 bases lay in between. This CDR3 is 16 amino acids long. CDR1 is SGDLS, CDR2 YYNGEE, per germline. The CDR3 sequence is CASSVVQGSQPIEAFF. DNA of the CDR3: TGTGCCAGCAGCGTAGTTCAGGGCTCCCAACCGATTGAAGCTTTCTTT. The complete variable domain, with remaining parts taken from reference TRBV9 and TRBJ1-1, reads DSGVTQTPKHLITATGQRVTLRCSPRSGDLSVYWYQQSLDQGLQFLIQYYNGEERAKGNILERFSAQQFPDLHSELNLSSLELGDSALYFCASSVVQGSQPIEAFFGQGTRLTVV.

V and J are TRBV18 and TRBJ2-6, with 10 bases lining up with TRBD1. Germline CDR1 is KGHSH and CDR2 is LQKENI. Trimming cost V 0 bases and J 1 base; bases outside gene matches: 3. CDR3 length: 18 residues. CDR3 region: CASSPPGQGSSGANVLTF. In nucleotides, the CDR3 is TGTGCCAGCTCACCACCGGGACAGGGGTCGTCTGGGGCCAACGTCCTGACTTTC.

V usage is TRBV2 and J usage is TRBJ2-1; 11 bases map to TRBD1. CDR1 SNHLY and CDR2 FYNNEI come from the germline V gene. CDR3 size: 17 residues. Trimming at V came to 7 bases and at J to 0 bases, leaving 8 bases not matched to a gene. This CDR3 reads CASKKGTGGSSYNEQFF. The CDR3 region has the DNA TGTGCCAGCAAGAAAGGGACAGGGGGGAGCTCCTACAATGAGCAGTTCTTC.